The next 26 T cell receptor beta chains were all read from a single sample in a study of T cells in localized non-small cell lung cancer. TCRdb's copy holds only in-frame clones and misses some; the assay was immunoSEQ multiplex PCR. The table lists tens of thousands of clones, approximately 91% of them singletons, with approximately 20% in the top ten. The sequencing here drew on peripheral blood, taken before any cancer treatment. The receptors derive from a man aged 40 to 70 with stage I lung adenocarcinoma.

CDR3 loop: CASSQDHPSYTSIAGGPGETQYF. The CDR3 DNA reads TGTGCCAGCAGCCAAGATCATCCCTCATATACCTCTATAGCGGGAGGGCCGGGAGAGACCCAGTACTTC. This rearrangement joins TRBV4-2 to TRBJ2-5; TRBD2 agrees at 11 bases. Germline V CDR1 and CDR2: LGHNA, YNFKEQ. CDR3 length equals 23 residues. Unmatched junction bases numbered 25, after V lost 0 bases and J lost 4 bases.

The gene calls are TRBV7-2 and TRBJ2-7; 7 bases map to TRBD2. V lost 7 bases, J lost 5 bases, and 14 bases stayed unmatched. The V gene's germline CDR1 is SGHTA and CDR2 FQGNSA. This CDR3 is 15 amino acids long. The CDR3 nucleotides are TGTGCCAGCATCCCCGTTGGACTAGTTTCTCACGAGCAGTACTTC. This translates into CASIPVGLVSHEQYF.

The V call is TRBV28, the J call TRBJ2-7; unclear D gene. V was shortened by 1 base and J by 2 bases, with 9 bases between the two germline ends. Germline V gene data show CDR1 as MDHEN and CDR2 as SYDVKM. The CDR3 contains 14 residues. The CDR3 sequence: CASSLSLGTYEQYF. The CDR3 DNA reads as TGTGCCAGCAGTTTATCTTTGGGGACCTACGAGCAGTACTTC.

The CDR3 loop is CASSTGPSLSSYEQYF. CDR3 bases: TGTGCCAGCAGCACCGGTCCTAGCTTGAGCTCCTACGAGCAGTACTTC. The V and J genes are TRBV7-9 and TRBJ2-7, with D perhaps TRBD2 (5 bases). Trimming cost V 5 bases and J 0 bases, with 17 bases left between them. Germline-derived CDR1 and CDR2 are SEHNR and FQNEAQ (reference sequence). CDR3 length: 16 amino acids.

The rearrangement uses TRBV6-5 and TRBJ2-1, with D uncertain. Germline CDR1 and CDR2: MNHEY and SVGAGI. This CDR3 has 13 amino acids. The V gene lost 10 bases and the J gene lost 5 bases, with 15 bases spanning the gap. CDR3 amino acids: CATYEDGNNEQFF. Written as DNA, the CDR3 is TGTGCCACTTATGAGGACGGAAACAATGAGCAGTTCTTC.

The rearrangement links TRBV7-2 to TRBJ2-1, with 7 bases aligning to TRBD2. From germline, CDR1 is SGHTA and CDR2 FQGNSA. This CDR3 region has 14 residues. Germline trimming cut 5 bases from V and 9 bases from J; bases unmatched to any gene: 10. The CDR3 protein is CASSPWEGRGEQFF. The CDR3 DNA follows: TGTGCCAGCAGCCCCTGGGAGGGTAGGGGTGAGCAGTTCTTC. The full variable domain, with the rest looked up from reference TRBV7-2 and TRBJ2-1, is GAGVSQSPSNKVTEKGKDVELRCDPISGHTALYWYRQSLGQGLEFLIYFQGNSAPDKSGLPSDRFSAERTGGSVSTLTIQRTQQEDSAVYLCASSPWEGRGEQFFGPGTRLTVL.

This chain joins TRBV5-4 and TRBJ2-7; the match to TRBD1 covers 8 bases. This CDR3 comprises 12 residues. With 4 bases clipped from V and 6 bases from J, the junction kept 3 bases outside the gene matches. Germline assignment: CDR1 SGHNT and CDR2 YYREEE (reference sequence). CDR3 region: CASSRDRGEQYF. CDR3 in DNA: TGTGCCAGCAGCCGTGACAGGGGCGAGCAGTACTTC.

V gene TRBV10-3 combines with J gene TRBJ1-3; D is perhaps TRBD1 (5 bases). V was clipped by 3 bases and J by 0 bases, with 12 bases between them. The CDR3 covers 16 residues. Germline CDR1 reads ENHRY; CDR2 reads SYGVKD. DNA for the CDR3: TGTGCCATCAGTGATCGGGGACGGAGCTCTGGAAACACCATATATTTT. Its translation: CAISDRGRSSGNTIYF.

The chain couples TRBV19 to TRBJ2-2; D is ambiguous. The CDR3 extends over 12 amino acids. Germline CDR1 reads LNHDA; CDR2 reads SQIVND (reference sequence). The germline V and J ends were trimmed by 9 bases and 7 bases, with 12 bases remaining between them. CDR3 in DNA: TGTGCCAGCAGCATCGTTAGCGGGGAGCTGTTTTTT. Translation: CASSIVSGELFF.

The chain combines TRBV7-6 with TRBJ1-2; TRBD1 agrees at 12 bases. CDR1 and CDR2 from the germline V gene are SGHVS and FNYEAQ. V gave up 0 bases and J gave up 6 bases; unmatched junction bases: 11. The CDR3 contains 18 residues. CDR3: CASSLASRGTGGFDGYTF. DNA of the CDR3: TGTGCCAGCAGCTTAGCGTCCCGGGGGACAGGGGGCTTCGATGGCTACACCTTC.

The rearrangement links TRBV7-8 to TRBJ2-7; 8 bases are a match to TRBD2. The CDR3 sequence is 15 residues long. The V segment lost 4 bases and the J segment 2 bases; nucleotides outside the gene matches: 7. The germline V gene encodes CDR1 SGHVS and CDR2 FQNEAQ. CDR3 sequence: CASSSVSGITYEQYF. CDR3 in DNA: TGTGCCAGCAGCTCCGTTAGCGGGATCACCTACGAGCAGTACTTC.

This clone was counted only a few times. The chain combines TRBV28 with TRBJ1-1; 8 positions match TRBD1. Trimming cost V 2 bases and J 7 bases; bases outside gene matches: 9. Germline CDR1 reads MDHEN; CDR2 reads SYDVKM. This CDR3 is built from 15 residues. CDR3 loop: CASSLSVGQENEAFF. In DNA, the CDR3 is TGTGCCAGCAGTTTAAGCGTGGGACAGGAAAATGAAGCTTTCTTT. The whole variable domain, remainder taken from reference TRBV28 and TRBJ1-1, is DVKVTQSSRYLVKRTGEKVFLECVQDMDHENMFWYRQDPGLGLRLIYFSYDVKMKEKGDIPEGYSVSREKKERFSLILESASTNQTSMYLCASSLSVGQENEAFFGQGTRLTVV.

This rearrangement joins TRBV19 to TRBJ2-6; the match to TRBD1 covers 7 bases. There are 17 residues in the CDR3. The V gene's germline CDR1 is LNHDA and CDR2 SQIVND (reference sequence). J lost 4 bases, V lost 6 bases, and 12 bases had no gene match. The CDR3 nucleotides are TGTGCCAGTAGGATGACAGGGCTCCTGGGAGGGGCCAACGTCCTGACTTTC. Translation gives CASRMTGLLGGANVLTF. Using reference TRBV19 and TRBJ2-6 for the parts outside the CDR3, the full variable domain is DGGITQSPKYLFRKEGQNVTLSCEQNLNHDAMYWYRQDPGQGLRLIYYSQIVNDFQKGDIAEGYSVSREKKESFPLTVTSAQKNPTAFYLCASRMTGLLGGANVLTFGAGSRLTVL.

This chain uses TRBV4-3 with TRBJ2-7; D is ambiguous. There are 14 residues in the CDR3. Between the trimmed V and J ends, which lost 0 bases and 1 base, there was a span of 7 bases. Germline assignment: CDR1 LGHNA and CDR2 YSLEER. This CDR3 reads CASSQDPQSYEQYF. The CDR3 DNA reads as TGCGCCAGCAGCCAAGATCCCCAGTCCTACGAGCAGTACTTC.

The rearrangement links TRBV6-4 to TRBJ2-3; 9 bases agree with TRBD1. The CDR3 contains 14 residues. In germline, CDR1 is MRHNA, CDR2 SNTAGT. J was trimmed by 4 bases and V by 3 bases; bases with no gene match: 2. The CDR3 DNA reads as TGTGCCAGCAGTGAAACAGGGGGCTCAGATACGCAGTATTTT. As protein: CASSETGGSDTQYF.

The genes are TRBV4-3 and TRBJ2-2; 15 bases map to TRBD2. The CDR3 is 20 amino acids. V shed 1 base and J 4 bases; nucleotides not matched to a gene: 10. Germline assignment: CDR1 LGHNA and CDR2 YSLEER. Here the CDR3 reads CASSQGTSGRARAGTGELFF. In nucleotides, the CDR3 is TGCGCCAGCAGCCAAGGGACTAGCGGGAGGGCCAGGGCGGGCACCGGGGAGCTGTTTTTT.

V and J are TRBV19 and TRBJ1-5, with 12 bases matching TRBD1. This CDR3 is built from 15 residues. Per germline, CDR1 LNHDA and CDR2 SQIVND (reference sequence). The V segment lost 5 bases and the J segment 11 bases; nucleotides outside the gene matches: 10. This chain's CDR3 is CASSVGQGARVAQHF. As DNA, the CDR3 is TGTGCCAGTAGTGTGGGACAGGGGGCAAGGGTGGCCCAGCATTTT.

The chain employs TRBV12-2 and TRBJ2-1; the D segment call TRBD2 is taken from the table without a DNA check. TRBV12-2 is shown as a pseudogene. CDR3 length: 16 residues. The CDR3: CASRLTGTSSYNEQFF. DNA of the CDR3: TGTGCAAGTCGCTTAACAGGGACTAGCTCCTACAATGAGCAGTTCTTC.

Details on this clone: Other DNA sequences in the sample encode the same CDR3. The rearrangement links TRBV7-9 to TRBJ1-1; no definite D call. Germline V gives CDR1 SEHNR, CDR2 FQNEAQ (reference sequence). This CDR3 has 13 amino acids. V lost 6 bases to trimming and J lost 0 bases, with 8 bases between them. The DNA for the CDR3 is TGTGCCAGCAGTTTGGATATGAACACTGAAGCTTTCTTT. It is translated as CASSLDMNTEAFF.

V gene TRBV27 combines with J gene TRBJ2-7; TRBD2 matches at 7 bases. Germline V CDR1 and CDR2: MNHEY, SMNVEV (reference sequence). The V segment lost 3 bases and the J segment 3 bases; nucleotides outside the gene matches: 5. This CDR3 contains 14 residues. CDR3 coding DNA: TGTGCCAGCAGTTTGGCTAGCGGTTACTACGAGCAGTACTTC. This translates into CASSLASGYYEQYF.

The chain carries TRBV14 and TRBJ2-3; 8 positions agree with TRBD2. CDR3 size: 14 residues. J gave up 3 bases and V 5 bases, and 4 bases lay outside the gene matches. The germline gives CDR1 SGHDN, CDR2 FVKESK. The CDR3 reads CASSTAGDTDTQYF. CDR3 bases: TGTGCCAGCAGCACAGCGGGAGATACAGATACGCAGTATTTT. The whole variable domain, remainder taken from reference TRBV14 and TRBJ2-3, is EAGVTQFPSHSVIEKGQTVTLRCDPISGHDNLYWYRRVMGKEIKFLLHFVKESKQDESGMPNNRFLAERTGGTYSTLKVQPAELEDSGVYFCASSTAGDTDTQYFGPGTRLTVL.

The V gene is TRBV29-1, the J gene TRBJ2-7; a possible D gene is TRBD1 (5 bases). Between the trimmed V and J ends, which lost 6 bases and 6 bases, there was a span of 12 bases. CDR3 size: 11 residues. Germline CDR1 is SQVTM and CDR2 is ANQGSEA. CDR3 sequence reads: CSVSGKSEQYF. In DNA, the CDR3 is TGCAGCGTGTCAGGGAAAAGCGAGCAGTACTTC.

J is TRBJ2-1 and V is TRBV27, with D perhaps matching TRBD2 (7 bases). Germline CDR1 MNHEY, CDR2 SMNVEV (reference sequence). The CDR3 has 16 residues. The V and J ends lost 3 bases and 4 bases respectively, with 16 bases between them. CDR3 DNA: TGTGCCAGCAGTTTTTATGGACTAGGGGGTTACAATGAGCAGTTCTTC. As protein: CASSFYGLGGYNEQFF.

This chain joins TRBV5-6 and TRBJ1-2; unclear D gene. The CDR3 is made up of 13 amino acids. Per the germline V gene, CDR1 is SGHDT and CDR2 is YYEEEE. V shed 5 bases and J shed 8 bases, with 16 bases lying between them. The CDR3 here is CASRFGGSQGYTF. The CDR3 DNA is TGTGCCAGCAGGTTTGGCGGGAGCCAAGGCTACACCTTC.

This rearrangement joins TRBV18 to TRBJ1-1, with 10 bases fitting TRBD1. With 3 bases clipped from V and 0 bases from J, the junction kept 4 bases outside the gene matches. This CDR3 has 16 amino acids. Germline CDR1 reads KGHSH; CDR2 reads LQKENI. The chain's CDR3 is CASSPRTGGLNTEAFF. The DNA of the CDR3 is TGTGCCAGCTCACCTCGGACAGGGGGGTTGAACACTGAAGCTTTCTTT.

This clone was seen more than once but under ten times. The chain joins TRBV14 to TRBJ2-3; possibly TRBD1 for D (6 bases). The germline gives CDR1 SGHDN, CDR2 FVKESK. CDR3 size: 15 residues. V was pared by 5 bases and J by 0 bases, with 12 bases between. CDR3 region: CASSFRTASTDTQYF. The CDR3 DNA sequence: TGTGCCAGCAGCTTCCGGACAGCTAGCACAGATACGCAGTATTTT.